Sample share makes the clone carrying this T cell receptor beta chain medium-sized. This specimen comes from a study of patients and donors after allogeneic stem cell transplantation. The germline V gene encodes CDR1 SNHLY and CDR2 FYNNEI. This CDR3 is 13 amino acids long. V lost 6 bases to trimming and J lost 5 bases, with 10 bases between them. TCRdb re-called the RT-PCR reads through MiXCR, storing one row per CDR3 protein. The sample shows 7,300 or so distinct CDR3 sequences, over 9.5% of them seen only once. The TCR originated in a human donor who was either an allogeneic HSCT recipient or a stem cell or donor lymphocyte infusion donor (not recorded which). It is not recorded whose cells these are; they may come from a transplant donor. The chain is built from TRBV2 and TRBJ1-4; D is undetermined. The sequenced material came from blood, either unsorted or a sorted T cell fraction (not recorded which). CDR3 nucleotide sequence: TGTGCCAGCAGCTCGGAGACCAATGAAAAACTGTTTTTT. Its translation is CASSSETNEKLFF.